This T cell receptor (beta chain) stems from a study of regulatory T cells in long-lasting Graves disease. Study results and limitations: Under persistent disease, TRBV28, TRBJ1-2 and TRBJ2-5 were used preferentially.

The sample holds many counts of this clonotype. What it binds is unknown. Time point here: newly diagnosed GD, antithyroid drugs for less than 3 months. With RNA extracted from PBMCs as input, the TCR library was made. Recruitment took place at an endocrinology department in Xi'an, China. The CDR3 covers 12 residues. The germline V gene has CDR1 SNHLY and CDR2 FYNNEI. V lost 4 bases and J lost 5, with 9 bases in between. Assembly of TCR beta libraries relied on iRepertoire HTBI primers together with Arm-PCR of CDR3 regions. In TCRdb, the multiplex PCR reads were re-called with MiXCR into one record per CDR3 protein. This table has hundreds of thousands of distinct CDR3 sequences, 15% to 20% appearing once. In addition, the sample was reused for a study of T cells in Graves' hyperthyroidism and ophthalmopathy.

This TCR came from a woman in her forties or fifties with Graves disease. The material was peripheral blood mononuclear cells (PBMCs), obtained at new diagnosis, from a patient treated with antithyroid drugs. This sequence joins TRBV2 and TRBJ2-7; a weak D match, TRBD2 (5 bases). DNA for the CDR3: TGTGCCAGCAGTGCTACCGGGGACGAGCAGTACTTC. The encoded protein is CASSATGDEQYF. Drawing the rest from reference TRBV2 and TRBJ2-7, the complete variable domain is EPEVTQTPSHQVTQMGQEVILRCVPISNHLYFYWYRQILGQKVEFLVSFYNNEISEKSEIFDDQFSVERPDGSNFTLKIRSTKLEDSAMYFCASSATGDEQYFGPGTRLTVT.